These 15 T cell receptor beta chains originate from one sample sequenced in a study of T cell responses to AZD1222 COVID-19 vaccine. The repertoire was sequenced with immunoSEQ multiplex PCR; TCRdb's copy has only in-frame clones and lacks some. The sample comprises tens of thousands of clones, around 81% of which are singletons, and 20% to 30% rests with the top ten. Source: peripheral blood, taken 28 days after the second AZD1222 dose. All receptors come from an adult who received the AZD1222 COVID-19 vaccine.

This clone is a singleton in its sample. The CDR3 sequence is CASSSGGMLYGYTF. Here the CDR3 DNA reads TGTGCCAGCAGCTCCGGGGGCATGCTCTATGGCTACACCTTC. The rearrangement uses TRBV7-2 and TRBJ1-2; D possibly corresponds to TRBD1 (6 bases). Germline V gene data show CDR1 as SGHTA and CDR2 as FQGNSA. The V end was cut by 4 bases, the J end by 4 bases, with 13 bases between. The CDR3 consists of 14 residues.

The chain combines TRBV4-1 with TRBJ2-1, with 7 bases matching TRBD2. The CDR3 covers 14 residues. Germline V gives CDR1 MGHRA, CDR2 YSYEKL. Trimming removed 4 bases from V and 5 bases from J; junction bases left unmatched: 5. CDR3 nucleotides: TGCGCCAGCAGCCCTAGCGGTACAGACAATGAGCAGTTCTTC. Translation: CASSPSGTDNEQFF.

The chain recombines TRBV19 with TRBJ1-2; 8 bases map to TRBD1. With 7 bases clipped from V and 6 bases from J, the junction kept 10 bases outside the gene matches. Per the germline V gene, CDR1 is LNHDA and CDR2 is SQIVND (reference sequence). This CDR3 has 14 residues. The CDR3, as DNA: TGTGCCAGTAATAGGGACAGGACGTCGAATGGCTACACCTTC. Translating gives CASNRDRTSNGYTF.

In this sample, this clone turned up a few times. V usage is TRBV11-1 and J usage is TRBJ2-5; 9 bases map to TRBD1. The CDR3 extends over 14 amino acids. V gave up 5 bases and J gave up 6 bases; unmatched junction bases: 7. Germline V gives CDR1 SGHAT, CDR2 FQDESV (reference sequence). The CDR3 DNA is TGTGCCAGCAGCCCGGACAGGGGACGGCAGACCCAGTACTTC. Translated, it gives CASSPDRGRQTQYF. Drawing the rest from reference TRBV11-1 and TRBJ2-5, the complete variable domain is EAEVAQSPRYKITEKSQAVAFWCDPISGHATLYWYRQILGQGPELLVQFQDESVVDDSQLPKDRFSAERLKGVDSTLKIQPAELGDSAMYLCASSPDRGRQTQYFGPGTRLLVL.

This clone occurred a few times. The rearrangement links TRBV30 to TRBJ2-2; D not certain. V gave up 8 bases and J gave up 5 bases, with 9 bases separating them. CDR3 size: 11 residues. Germline V lookup: CDR1 GTSNPN, CDR2 SVGIG (reference sequence). The chain's CDR3 is CARGQTGELFF. As DNA, the CDR3 is TGTGCCAGAGGCCAGACCGGGGAGCTGTTTTTT.

V gene TRBV6-2 or TRBV6-3 combines with J gene TRBJ2-7; TRBD1 matches 7 bases. V trimming: 5 bases; J trimming: 9 bases; junction bases outside the gene matches: 7. The germline V gene encodes CDR1 MNHEY and CDR2 SVGEGT. This CDR3 is built from 12 residues. In DNA form, the CDR3 reads TGTGCCAGCAGTCGGACAGGCGGTGGGCAGTACTTC. This gives the protein CASSRTGGGQYF.

The chain links TRBV18 to TRBJ2-1; 14 bases map to TRBD2. This CDR3 region has 15 residues. The germline V gene encodes CDR1 KGHSH and CDR2 LQKENI. Germline trimming cut 3 bases from V and 6 bases from J; bases unmatched to any gene: 1. The CDR3 loop is CASSPGTSGSNEQFF. The CDR3 DNA is TGTGCCAGCTCACCCGGGACTAGCGGGAGCAATGAGCAGTTCTTC.

The V call is TRBV5-1, the J call TRBJ1-3; D is perhaps TRBD1 (5 bases). Germline CDR1 SGHRS, CDR2 YFSETQ. V shed 4 bases and J shed 4 bases, with 18 bases lying between them. CDR3 size: 16 residues. CDR3 DNA sequence: TGCGCCAGCAGCAGGGACGGTCCCTCCGGAGGAAACACCATATATTTT. It specifies CASSRDGPSGGNTIYF.

As regards this clone: An end of the junction does not agree with germline; a read error may underlie this. The chain couples TRBV19 to TRBJ1-1; 12 bases agree with TRBD1. Germline V gene sequence: CDR1 LNHDA, CDR2 SQIVND (reference sequence). This CDR3 has 15 residues. The chain's CDR3 is CANSIRDRGPTEAFF. In DNA, the CDR3 is TGTGCCAATAGTATAAGGGACAGGGGGCCCACTGAAGCTTTCTTT.

V gene TRBV7-2 combines with J gene TRBJ2-7; 9 positions agree with TRBD2. The CDR3 sequence is 14 residues long. Germline CDR1 SGHTA, CDR2 FQGNSA. J gave up 6 bases and V 3 bases, and 6 bases lay outside the gene matches. CDR3 coding DNA: TGTGCCAGCAGCTTCACAGGACTAGCGTTCGAGCAGTACTTC. Residues: CASSFTGLAFEQYF.

With respect to this clone: The junction does not match germline at one end; this may be a read error. This rearrangement joins TRBV5-4 to TRBJ1-3, with D possibly matching TRBD1 (6 bases). The V gene's germline CDR1 is SGHNT and CDR2 YYREEE (reference sequence). The CDR3 length is 14 residues. The CDR3 bases are TGTGCCAGCAGCATACAGGGCTCTGAAAACACCATATATTTT. It codes for CASSIQGSENTIYF.

The V gene is TRBV28, the J gene TRBJ2-2, with D unresolved. This CDR3 region has 14 residues. Trimming shortened V by 7 bases and J by 0 bases, and 9 bases separated the two germline ends. The germline V gene has CDR1 MDHEN and CDR2 SYDVKM. The DNA for the CDR3 is TGTGCCAGCAAGAAGGCGGCGAACACCGGGGAGCTGTTTTTT. This translates into CASKKAANTGELFF.

The V and J genes are TRBV9 and TRBJ2-7; no firm D call. The CDR3 has 11 residues. The germline V gene encodes CDR1 SGDLS and CDR2 YYNGEE. V lost 7 bases, J lost 1 base, and 6 bases lay in between. This CDR3 reads CASGRSYEQYF. The CDR3 DNA reads as TGTGCCAGCGGGCGTTCCTACGAGCAGTACTTC.

The rearrangement links TRBV7-8 to TRBJ2-7; the D gene is possibly TRBD1 (6 bases). CDR1 and CDR2 from the germline V gene are SGHVS and FQNEAQ. Trimming cost V 5 bases and J 3 bases, with 17 bases left between them. This CDR3 contains 15 residues. The CDR3 bases are TGTGCCAGCAGCCGCAGGGGCGTCGCCCGCTACGAGCAGTACTTC. Translated, it gives CASSRRGVARYEQYF.

V gene TRBV28 combines with J gene TRBJ2-1; TRBD2 matches 13 bases. CDR1 is MDHEN, CDR2 SYDVKM, per germline. The junction had 8 bases not matched to a gene; V was cut back by 6 bases and J by 9 bases. CDR3 length: 15 residues. The CDR3 DNA reads as TGTGCCAGCAGCCGAACGGGACTAGCGGGGAGTGAGCAGTTCTTC. Protein sequence: CASSRTGLAGSEQFF. The full variable domain, in which reference TRBV28 and TRBJ2-1 provide the parts outside the CDR3, is DVKVTQSSRYLVKRTGEKVFLECVQDMDHENMFWYRQDPGLGLRLIYFSYDVKMKEKGDIPEGYSVSREKKERFSLILESASTNQTSMYLCASSRTGLAGSEQFFGPGTRLTVL.